These T cell receptor beta chains were read from a single sample in a study of cytomegalovirus exposure and HLA in healthy donors. Clones were read by immunoSEQ multiplex PCR, and TCRdb kept only the in-frame ones, dropping some. The sample shows approximately 130,000 clones, 65% to 90% of them seen only once. Sequenced material: PBMCs. The receptors derive from a man in his fifties in good health and CMV-seronegative. Each CDR3 is given with its conserved first and last residue. A D gene is named only where the DNA matches it firmly.

len: 15
d_gene: -
v_gene: TRBV19
CDR3aa: CASSIAVGANYGYTF

len: 14
d_gene: TRBD1
v_gene: TRBV19
CDR3aa: CASSIGQGSSEQYF

len: 12
d_gene: -
v_gene: TRBV18
CDR3aa: CASSPSGNEQYF

len: 16
d_gene: TRBD2
v_gene: TRBV11-2
CDR3aa: CASSTWTSGEYNEQFF

len: 16
d_gene: -
v_gene: TRBV5-4
CDR3aa: CASSLGSGVRMETQYF

len: 16
d_gene: TRBD1
v_gene: TRBV27
CDR3aa: CARGRTGTPLQETQYF

len: 15
d_gene: TRBD1
v_gene: TRBV27
CDR3aa: CASSRGGQGDEKLFF

len: 13
d_gene: -
v_gene: TRBV19
CDR3aa: CVSWDLAKNIQYF

len: 17
d_gene: TRBD1
v_gene: TRBV4-1
CDR3aa: CASSLLAGTGVNNEQFF

len: 17
d_gene: -
v_gene: TRBV15
CDR3aa: CATSQGRGPRFNQPQHF

len: 16
d_gene: -
v_gene: TRBV11-2
CDR3aa: CASSLGGGQNGQPQHF

len: 15
d_gene: -
v_gene: TRBV5-8
CDR3aa: CASSLDSLYNSPLHF

len: 15
d_gene: TRBD1
v_gene: TRBV10-1
CDR3aa: CASSAPDRGYNEQFF

len: 12
d_gene: -
v_gene: TRBV4-1
CDR3aa: CASSQVGFGAFF

len: 12
d_gene: TRBD1
v_gene: TRBV6-1
CDR3aa: CASTRDSYEQYF

len: 15
d_gene: -
v_gene: TRBV11-2
CDR3aa: CASSFGVGSTDTQYF

len: 13
d_gene: TRBD1
v_gene: TRBV30
CDR3aa: CAWTLDRGGEQFF

len: 14
d_gene: -
v_gene: TRBV19
CDR3aa: CASSYRGYNQRQHF

len: 15
d_gene: -
v_gene: TRBV15
CDR3aa: CATSRVASYNSPLHF

len: 14
d_gene: -
v_gene: TRBV6-1
CDR3aa: CASRILQGSYEQYF

len: 15
d_gene: TRBD1
v_gene: TRBV2
CDR3aa: CASSWAGGSTDTQYF

len: 11
d_gene: -
v_gene: TRBV6-1
CDR3aa: CATTWNTEAFF

len: 14
d_gene: TRBD1
v_gene: TRBV4-1
CDR3aa: CASSQTGALSTIYF

len: 16
d_gene: -
v_gene: TRBV6-1
CDR3aa: CASSEIRFNSNQPQHF

len: 15
d_gene: -
v_gene: TRBV28
CDR3aa: CASGGENVMNTEAFF

len: 16
d_gene: -
v_gene: TRBV5-1
CDR3aa: CASSLELSGGSGIQYF

len: 14
d_gene: -
v_gene: TRBV7-9
CDR3aa: CVTIHENSKTEAFF

len: 12
d_gene: -
v_gene: TRBV4-1
CDR3aa: CASSQEGRGLTF

len: 13
d_gene: -
v_gene: TRBV5-6
CDR3aa: CASSFRGYSPLHF

len: 11
d_gene: -
v_gene: TRBV2
CDR3aa: CASTPRTEAFF

len: 12
d_gene: TRBD1
v_gene: TRBV13
CDR3aa: CASSLTGGEQYF

len: 14
d_gene: TRBD1
v_gene: TRBV19
CDR3aa: CATWGAQGATEAFF

len: 16
d_gene: TRBD1
v_gene: TRBV29-1
CDR3aa: CSVTGQGLRWDTEAFF

len: 12
d_gene: -
v_gene: TRBV5-8
CDR3aa: CASSGLNQPQHF

len: 13
d_gene: TRBD1
v_gene: TRBV5-1
CDR3aa: CASSSRQGYGYTF

len: 13
d_gene: -
v_gene: TRBV6-5
CDR3aa: CASSLRQNTEAFF

len: 16
d_gene: TRBD1
v_gene: TRBV6-5
CDR3aa: CASSYSIGTGGSEQYF

len: 15
d_gene: TRBD2
v_gene: TRBV9
CDR3aa: CASSVGLAGVDEQFF

len: 14
d_gene: TRBD1
v_gene: TRBV27
CDR3aa: CASSLATGAYEQYF

len: 11
d_gene: TRBD1
v_gene: TRBV15
CDR3aa: CATSGQESQFF

len: 14
d_gene: TRBD1
v_gene: TRBV6-7
CDR3aa: CASPTGTGNYEQYF

len: 14
d_gene: -
v_gene: TRBV6-5
CDR3aa: CASSQDRNTGELFF

len: 14
d_gene: TRBD1
v_gene: TRBV27
CDR3aa: CASSTWTGINEQFF

len: 13
d_gene: -
v_gene: TRBV29-1
CDR3aa: CSAQQGIREKLFF

len: 15
d_gene: -
v_gene: TRBV5-1
CDR3aa: CASRPGSRIIETQYF

len: 15
d_gene: TRBD1
v_gene: TRBV7-9
CDR3aa: CASSSGQGLPDTQYF

len: 15
d_gene: TRBD1
v_gene: TRBV2
CDR3aa: CASGDDRGPNQPQHF

len: 16
d_gene: TRBD1
v_gene: TRBV5-1
CDR3aa: CASIPGTGAANYGYTF

len: 12
d_gene: -
v_gene: TRBV5-1
CDR3aa: CASSLGLDEQYF